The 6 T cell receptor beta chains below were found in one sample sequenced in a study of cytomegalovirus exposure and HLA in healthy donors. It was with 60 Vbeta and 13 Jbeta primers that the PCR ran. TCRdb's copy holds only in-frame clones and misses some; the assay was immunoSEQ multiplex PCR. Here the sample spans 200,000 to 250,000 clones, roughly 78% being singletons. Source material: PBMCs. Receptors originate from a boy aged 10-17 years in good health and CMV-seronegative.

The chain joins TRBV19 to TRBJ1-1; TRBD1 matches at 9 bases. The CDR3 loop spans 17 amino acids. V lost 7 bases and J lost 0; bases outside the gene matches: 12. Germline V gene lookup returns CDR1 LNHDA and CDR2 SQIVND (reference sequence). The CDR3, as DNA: TGTGCCAGTACCTTGCTCGGGACAGGGTCCATGAACACTGAAGCTTTCTTT. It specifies CASTLLGTGSMNTEAFF.

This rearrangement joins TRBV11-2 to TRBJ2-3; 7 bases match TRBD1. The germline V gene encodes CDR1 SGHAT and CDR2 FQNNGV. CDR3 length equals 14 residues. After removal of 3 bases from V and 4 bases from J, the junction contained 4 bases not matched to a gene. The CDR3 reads CASSFDRVADTQYF. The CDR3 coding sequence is TGTGCCAGCAGCTTCGACAGGGTAGCAGATACGCAGTATTTT.

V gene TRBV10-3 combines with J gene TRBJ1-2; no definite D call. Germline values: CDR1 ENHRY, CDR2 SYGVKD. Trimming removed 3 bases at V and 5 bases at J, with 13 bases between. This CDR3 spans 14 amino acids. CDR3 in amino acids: CAISDPEALYGYTF. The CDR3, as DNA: TGTGCCATCAGTGACCCGGAGGCCCTATATGGCTACACCTTC.

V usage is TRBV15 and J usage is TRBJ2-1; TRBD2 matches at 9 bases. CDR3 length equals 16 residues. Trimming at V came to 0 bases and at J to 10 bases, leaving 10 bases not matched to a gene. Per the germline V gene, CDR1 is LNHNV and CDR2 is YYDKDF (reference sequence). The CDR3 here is CATSRDLAGGRIEQFF. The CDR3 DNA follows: TGTGCCACCAGCAGAGATCTTGCGGGGGGGCGGATCGAGCAGTTCTTC.

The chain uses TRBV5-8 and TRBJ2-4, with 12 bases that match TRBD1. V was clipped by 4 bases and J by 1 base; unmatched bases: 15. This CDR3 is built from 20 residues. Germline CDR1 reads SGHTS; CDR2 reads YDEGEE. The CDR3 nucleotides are TGTGCCAGCAGCCCGGGTTATGGGACAGGGGGCGAGTTGGCCAAAAACATTCAGTACTTC. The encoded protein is CASSPGYGTGGELAKNIQYF.

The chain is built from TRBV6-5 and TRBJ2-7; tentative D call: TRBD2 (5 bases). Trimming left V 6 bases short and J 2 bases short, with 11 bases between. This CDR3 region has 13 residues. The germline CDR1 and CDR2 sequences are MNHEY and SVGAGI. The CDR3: CASRPWGAYEQYF. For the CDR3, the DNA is TGTGCCAGCAGGCCGTGGGGAGCCTACGAGCAGTACTTC.